These T cell receptor beta chains were read from a single sample in a study of blood T cell repertoires in COVID-19. Profiled with immunoSEQ multiplex PCR; TCRdb holds only in-frame clones, not every one. Of roughly 140,000 clones listed, 85% to 90% are singletons. Sample: peripheral blood. The receptor set was obtained from a woman of 80 years or more with acute or convalescent COVID-19. Each CDR3 is given with its conserved first and last residue. The D gene is left open where the match is weak. Clone size is stated in some rows and not others, as once, few, many or a class when expanded.

TRBJ2-7,TRBV9,-,TRBD1,TGTGCCAGCAGCGTCGGACAGGGGACCTACGAGCAGTACTTC,CASSVGQGTYEQYF
TRBJ1-2,TRBV19,-,TRBD1,TGTGCCAGCCGGAATGGGGGGACAGGGATCGGTGGTGGCTACACCTTC,CASRNGGTGIGGGYTF
TRBJ2-3,TRBV6-5,-,TRBD1,TGTGCCAGCAGTTCCTGGACAGGGGGCACAGATACGCAGTATTTT,CASSSWTGGTDTQYF
TRBJ2-6,TRBV30,-,-,TGTGCCTGGAGTGTACGAGGCAGGGGACGTTCTGGGGCCAACGTCCTGACTTTC,CAWSVRGRGRSGANVLTF
TRBJ1-1,TRBV12-3/TRBV12-4,-,TRBD1,TGTGCCAGCAACCAGGGGGGCGGCGCTGAAGCTTTCTTT,CASNQGGGAEAFF
TRBJ1-3,TRBV7-9,-,-,TGTGCCAGCAGCTTAGGCCGCGAAGGGGCTGGAAACACCATATATTTT,CASSLGREGAGNTIYF
TRBJ2-5,TRBV7-3,-,TRBD2,TGTGCCAGCAGCTTAGTAGCGGGGGGGCCTGGGACCCAGTACTTC,CASSLVAGGPGTQYF
TRBJ2-3,TRBV9,-,TRBD1,TGTGCCAGCAGCACCTCCGGGACAGGGGCAGATACGCAGTATTTT,CASSTSGTGADTQYF
TRBJ1-6,TRBV18,few,TRBD1,TGTGCCAGCTCACCTGACAGGGTTCGGAATTCACCCCTCCACTTT,CASSPDRVRNSPLHF
TRBJ1-2,TRBV5-1,-,TRBD1,TGCGCCAGCAGCTTGGCCGGGACAGGGGCGGGAGGCTACACCTTC,CASSLAGTGAGGYTF
TRBJ1-2,TRBV4-1,-,TRBD1,TGCGCCAGCAGCCAAGGCGGGGGACAGGCCAACTATGGCTACACCTTC,CASSQGGGQANYGYTF
TRBJ2-7,TRBV5-5,few,TRBD1,TGTGCCAGCAGCTGGACAGGGATAGTCTACGAGCAGTACTTC,CASSWTGIVYEQYF
TRBJ1-6,TRBV30,few,TRBD1,TGTGCCTATGGGACAGGGGAAAATTCACCCCTCCACTTT,CAYGTGENSPLHF
TRBJ2-7,TRBV6-2/TRBV6-3,-,TRBD2,TGTGCCAGCAGTTATATGGGACTACCCCGAAGGGAGCAGTACTTC,CASSYMGLPRREQYF
TRBJ1-2,TRBV7-3,-,-,TGTGCCAGCAGCTTAGGGCCCGCCGATAACTATGGCTACACCTTC,CASSLGPADNYGYTF
TRBJ1-4,TRBV6-5,-,TRBD1,TGTGCCAGCAGGCCGGGACAGGGGGCTCTCAAACTGTTTTTT,CASRPGQGALKLFF
TRBJ1-3,TRBV7-9,few,-,TGTGCCAGCAGCTTAGTTTCAGGGGCCTTCTCTGGAAACACCATATATTTT,CASSLVSGAFSGNTIYF
TRBJ1-1,TRBV19,-,TRBD1,TGTGCCAGTAGTATCCCCGCAGGGGGCGGTATGAACACTGAAGCTTTCTTT,CASSIPAGGGMNTEAFF
TRBJ1-5,TRBV5-6,-,-,TGTGCCAGCAGCCCAGGGAGGAATGGCAATCAGCCCCAGCATTTT,CASSPGRNGNQPQHF
TRBJ2-4,TRBV30,-,-,TGTGCCTGGAGTGTATGGGGGAGGGCCAAAAACATTCAGTACTTC,CAWSVWGRAKNIQYF
TRBJ1-2,TRBV20-1,-,-,TGCAGTGCTAGTGTATTTGGGGAGGTTCAAGCTAACTATGGCTACACCTTC,CSASVFGEVQANYGYTF
TRBJ1-2,TRBV4-1,-,-,TGCGCCAGCAGCCAAGGTTCCGACAGGATAATCTATGGCTACACCTTC,CASSQGSDRIIYGYTF
TRBJ2-1,TRBV3-1/TRBV3-2,-,TRBD2,TGTGCCACCACCCAGCGGGGCTACAATGAGCAGTTCTTC,CATTQRGYNEQFF